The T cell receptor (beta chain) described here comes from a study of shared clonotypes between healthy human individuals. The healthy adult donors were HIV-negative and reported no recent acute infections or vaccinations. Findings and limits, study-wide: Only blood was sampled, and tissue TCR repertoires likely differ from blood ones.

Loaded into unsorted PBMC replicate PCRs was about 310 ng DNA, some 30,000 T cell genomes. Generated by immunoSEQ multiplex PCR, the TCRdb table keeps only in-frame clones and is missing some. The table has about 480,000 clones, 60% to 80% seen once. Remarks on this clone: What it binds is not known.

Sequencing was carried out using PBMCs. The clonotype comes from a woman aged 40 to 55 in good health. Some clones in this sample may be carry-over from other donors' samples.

The CDR3 spells CAWSPPPDIQYF. The CDR3, as DNA: TGTGCCTGGAGTCCCCCCCCGGACATTCAGTACTTC. The chain couples TRBV30 to TRBJ2-4; D remains unclear. The V gene's germline CDR1 is GTSNPN and CDR2 SVGIG (reference sequence). This CDR3 spans 12 amino acids. V lost 2 bases and J lost 8, with 10 bases in between.